The next 31 T cell receptor beta chains were all read from a single sample in a study of neurological immune-mediated disorders. TCRdb reanalysed the 5' RACE reads using MiXCR and keeps one entry per CDR3 protein. The sample has 15,000 to 20,000 distinct CDR3 sequences, 14% seen once; the top ten hold 7.8%. The sample was CD4+ T cells from blood. All receptors come from a woman aged 55-69 years with HTLV-1-associated myelopathy (HAM/TSP).

This clonotype was counted only a few times. V is TRBV6-1 and J is TRBJ1-3; TRBD1 is a possible D gene (5 bases). The CDR3 consists of 14 residues. Germline lookup yields CDR1 MNHNS and CDR2 SASEGT. Trimming left V 9 bases short and J 4 bases short, with 16 bases between. The CDR3 sequence: CASGGGEFGNTIYF. CDR3 bases: TGTGCCAGTGGGGGGGGGGAATTCGGAAACACCATATATTTT.

The chain links TRBV7-2 to TRBJ1-2, with D uncertain. Germline V lookup: CDR1 SGHTA, CDR2 FQGNSA. The CDR3 loop spans 15 amino acids. V gave up 3 bases and J gave up 2 bases, with 13 bases separating them. In nucleotides, the CDR3 is TGTGCCAGCAGCTTTTCTTTAGCGCGGAACTATGGCTACACCTTC. It is translated as CASSFSLARNYGYTF.

This clonotype was recorded many times. The chain carries TRBV3-1 and TRBJ1-1; 9 nucleotides align to TRBD1. The CDR3 contains 15 residues. Trimming at V came to 4 bases and at J to 4 bases, leaving 7 bases not matched to a gene. Per the germline V gene, CDR1 is LGHDT and CDR2 is YNNKEL (reference sequence). The CDR3 spells CASSRRDRGSTEAFF. CDR3 nucleotides: TGTGCCAGCAGCCGAAGAGACAGGGGGAGCACTGAAGCTTTCTTT.

This clonotype appeared many times. The genes are TRBV29-1 and TRBJ2-7; maybe TRBD1 (5 bases). Per germline, CDR1 SQVTM and CDR2 ANQGSEA. The CDR3 runs to 13 residues. V lost 5 bases to trimming and J lost 1 base, with 12 bases between them. For the CDR3, the DNA is TGCAGCGTTAGAGAGGACATTTCCTACGAGCAGTACTTC. Its translation is CSVREDISYEQYF.

As regards this clonotype: The limits of the CDR3 on the DNA are not certain, so only TCRdb's listed CDR3 is given. The chain uses TRBV20-1 and TRBJ2-3; the DNA was not used to check the table's D call, TRBD2. The CDR3 adds up to 21 amino acids, both ends counted. Per the germline V gene, CDR1 is DFQATT and CDR2 is SNEGSKA (reference sequence). CDR3: CSAILRGYEQYFGPGTHTQYF.

This clonotype was picked up many times. The chain employs TRBV27 and TRBJ1-6; D may be TRBD1 (6 bases). Trimming removed 6 bases at V and 9 bases at J, with 21 bases between. Germline CDR1 is MNHEY and CDR2 is SMNVEV (reference sequence). The CDR3 has 16 amino acids. CDR3 in DNA: TGTGCCAGCAGGCCACCTCCCGGGACATATCGTTCACCCCTCCACTTT. Translated: CASRPPPGTYRSPLHF.

V gene TRBV4-2 combines with J gene TRBJ1-1; tentatively, D is TRBD1 (5 bases). Germline loops: CDR1 LGHNA, CDR2 YNFKEQ. This CDR3 has 15 residues. V was trimmed by 1 base and J by 2 bases, leaving 11 bases between them. The CDR3 loop is CASSQAGGSNTEAFF. CDR3 bases: TGTGCCAGCAGCCAAGCTGGGGGTTCAAACACTGAAGCTTTCTTT.

This clonotype was counted at least ten times. V gene TRBV6-5 combines with J gene TRBJ2-3; TRBD1 agrees at 7 bases. CDR1 MNHEY and CDR2 SVGAGI come from the germline V gene. This CDR3 has 15 residues. The trim removed 6 bases at V and 5 bases at J, leaving 11 bases unmatched. The CDR3 bases are TGTGCCAGCAGGCTGCAGGGGGTCCGCATAGATACGCAGTATTTT. Protein product: CASRLQGVRIDTQYF.

This clonotype was observed once. The V and J genes are TRBV12-3 or TRBV12-4 and TRBJ2-5; no clear D gene. This CDR3 has 13 residues. V dropped 8 bases and J dropped 4 bases, with 14 bases sitting between them. CDR3 region: CASLEWTGETQYF. CDR3 in DNA: TGTGCCAGCTTGGAGTGGACGGGAGAGACCCAGTACTTC.

By frequency in the sample, this clonotype is medium-sized (0.01 to 0.1%). The chain combines TRBV7-9 with TRBJ2-1, with D possibly matching TRBD2 (6 bases). The CDR3 has 14 residues. V was shortened by 2 bases and J by 10 bases, with 15 bases between the two germline ends. In germline, CDR1 is SEHNR, CDR2 FQNEAQ (reference sequence). This chain's CDR3 is CASSLSGGSREQFF. The CDR3 coding sequence is TGTGCCAGCAGCTTAAGTGGGGGGAGTCGGGAGCAGTTCTTC.

This clonotype was seen repeatedly, ten times or more. The chain employs TRBV20-1 and TRBJ2-2; 8 nucleotides align to TRBD2. The V gene end was trimmed by 1 base and the J gene end by 4 bases; junction bases not matched to a gene: 8. The CDR3 has 16 amino acids. Germline values: CDR1 DFQATT, CDR2 SNEGSKA (reference sequence). CDR3 loop: CSARAGASGFTGELFF. Written as DNA, the CDR3 is TGCAGTGCTAGAGCCGGGGCTAGCGGGTTCACCGGGGAGCTGTTTTTT.

This clonotype was picked up many times. The chain links TRBV20-1 to TRBJ2-3; TRBD1 matches at 8 bases. The length of the CDR3 is 17 residues. Germline CDR1 DFQATT, CDR2 SNEGSKA (reference sequence). The V gene end was trimmed by 0 bases and the J gene end by 0 bases; junction bases not matched to a gene: 8. The CDR3 DNA reads TGCAGTGCTAGAGATCCCCGGACAGGGTTTAGCACAGATACGCAGTATTTT. Its translation: CSARDPRTGFSTDTQYF.

This clonotype came up a few times. V usage is TRBV4-1 and J usage is TRBJ1-4, with D possibly matching TRBD1 (5 bases). Germline V gives CDR1 MGHRA, CDR2 YSYEKL. This CDR3 has 16 residues. The V and J ends lost 0 bases and 4 bases respectively, with 12 bases between them. The CDR3 reads CASSQDGGVFNEKLFF. The DNA for the CDR3 is TGCGCCAGCAGCCAAGATGGAGGGGTCTTTAATGAAAAACTGTTTTTT.

In its sample, this clonotype was seen many times. The CDR3 DNA reads as TGTGCCAGCAGCCCCACTCCTCTGGAGAATCAGCCCCAGCATTTT. The encoded protein is CASSPTPLENQPQHF. The rearrangement joins TRBV16 to TRBJ1-5; no clear D gene. The germline V and J ends were trimmed by 4 bases and 4 bases, with 14 bases remaining between them. This CDR3 has 15 residues. Germline CDR1 KGHSY, CDR2 FQNENV.

This clonotype was counted ten times or more. The chain employs TRBV20-1 and TRBJ2-1, with 11 bases aligning to TRBD2. After removal of 6 bases from V and 2 bases from J, the junction contained 6 bases not matched to a gene. This CDR3 contains 15 residues. Germline V gene data show CDR1 as DFQATT and CDR2 as SNEGSKA (reference sequence). The CDR3 spells CSAPSGGNAYNEQFF. The CDR3 DNA reads as TGCAGTGCGCCTAGCGGGGGGAACGCCTACAATGAGCAGTTCTTC.

This clonotype was detected ten times or more. The CDR3 DNA follows: TGCGCCAGCAGTGAGTCTATCGGCGGACTTAACTATGGCTACACCTTC. Residues: CASSESIGGLNYGYTF. This chain links TRBV10-2 with TRBJ1-2; D is undetermined. The CDR3 is 16 amino acids. The germline V gene has CDR1 WSHSY and CDR2 SAAADI. V was pared by 0 bases and J by 1 base, with 12 bases between.

This clonotype was detected ten times or more. DNA of the CDR3: TGTGCCAGCAGCCCAGGACAGGATAGCAATCAGCCCCAGCATTTT. It translates to CASSPGQDSNQPQHF. The chain couples TRBV7-9 to TRBJ1-5; 7 nucleotides align to TRBD1. CDR3 length: 15 residues. Germline V gene lookup returns CDR1 SEHNR and CDR2 FQNEAQ (reference sequence). Losses at the gene ends were 5 bases for V and 0 bases for J; bases not matched to a gene: 4.

This clonotype was detected many times. CDR3 sequence (DNA): TGTGCCAGCAGTGAAGGACTAGCGGGCTACGAGCAGTACTTC. Translating it yields CASSEGLAGYEQYF. The chain recombines TRBV2 with TRBJ2-7; 10 bases match TRBD2. V dropped 1 base and J dropped 3; count of bases not matched to a gene: 0. The CDR3 has 14 amino acids. Germline lookup yields CDR1 SNHLY and CDR2 FYNNEI.

The gene calls are TRBV20-1 and TRBJ2-3; 15 bases map to TRBD2. V trimming: 4 bases; J trimming: 13 bases; junction bases outside the gene matches: 9. The CDR3 spans 14 residues. Germline CDR1 reads DFQATT; CDR2 reads SNEGSKA (reference sequence). DNA for the CDR3: TGCAGTGCTATGGGACTAGCGGGGGGCAGGAACGAGTATTTT. Translated: CSAMGLAGGRNEYF.

This clonotype was observed at least ten times. J is TRBJ2-2 and V is TRBV15; tentative D call: TRBD1 (6 bases). This CDR3 spans 17 amino acids. In germline, CDR1 is LNHNV, CDR2 YYDKDF (reference sequence). Trimming left V 4 bases short and J 2 bases short, with 17 bases between. The CDR3 nucleotides read TGTGCCACCAGCACCCGGACAGCCCTGACAAACACCGGGGAGCTGTTTTTT. Amino acid sequence: CATSTRTALTNTGELFF.

This clonotype showed up many times. The chain couples TRBV10-3 to TRBJ2-1; 7 bases are shared with TRBD1. Unmatched junction bases numbered 10, after V lost 6 bases and J lost 8 bases. The CDR3 runs 14 residues. Germline CDR1 and CDR2: ENHRY and SYGVKD. The DNA for the CDR3 is TGTGCCATCAGACGACAGGGAACGTTCGATGAGCAGTTCTTC. Protein product: CAIRRQGTFDEQFF.

This clonotype appeared many times. V is TRBV7-2 and J is TRBJ2-7, with 9 bases matching TRBD1. Losses at the gene ends were 4 bases for V and 3 bases for J; bases not matched to a gene: 4. Germline CDR1 is SGHTA and CDR2 is FQGNSA. The CDR3 spans 14 residues. CDR3 in DNA: TGTGCCAGCAGCTCCCCGACAGGGGGCTACGAGCAGTACTTC. Its protein product is CASSSPTGGYEQYF.

There are many counts of this clonotype. This chain links TRBV6-5 with TRBJ2-7; D possibly corresponds to TRBD1 (6 bases). The length of the CDR3 is 15 residues. V was cut by 5 bases and J by 2 bases, with 16 bases left in between. CDR1 and CDR2 from the germline V gene are MNHEY and SVGAGI. The CDR3 nucleotides are TGTGCCAGCAGTCCGCTAGGGGGAATGGCCTACGAGCAGTACTTC. Amino acid sequence: CASSPLGGMAYEQYF.

This chain uses TRBV6-5 with TRBJ2-1; 12 positions match TRBD2. Trimming took 6 bases from V and 0 from J; bases not matched to a gene: 9. Germline lookup yields CDR1 MNHEY and CDR2 SVGAGI. The CDR3 spans 18 residues. This CDR3 reads CASSSGLAGTSSYNEQFF. The CDR3, as DNA: TGTGCCAGCAGCTCGGGACTAGCGGGTACAAGCTCCTACAATGAGCAGTTCTTC.

By sample fraction, this clonotype is medium-sized. V and J are TRBV20-1 and TRBJ2-3; TRBD2 aligns across 10 bases. CDR1 DFQATT and CDR2 SNEGSKA come from the germline V gene (reference sequence). Trimming took 6 bases from V and 2 from J; bases not matched to a gene: 8. The CDR3 totals 15 residues. Written as DNA, the CDR3 is TGCAGTGCGCACCGGACTAGCGGTCTCACAGATACGCAGTATTTT. Translated: CSAHRTSGLTDTQYF.

CDR3: CSARVPPGLAGSTDTQYF. The CDR3 DNA reads TGCAGTGCTAGAGTACCACCGGGACTAGCGGGATCAACAGATACGCAGTATTTT. This sequence joins TRBV20-1 and TRBJ2-3, with TRBD2 matching 13 bases. V gave up 1 base and J gave up 3 bases; unmatched junction bases: 10. The germline gives CDR1 DFQATT, CDR2 SNEGSKA (reference sequence). This CDR3 contains 18 residues.

This clonotype was observed at least ten times. The V and J genes are TRBV29-1 and TRBJ1-5; TRBD1 is a possible D gene (5 bases). Trimming shortened V by 4 bases and J by 6 bases, and 13 bases separated the two germline ends. CDR3 length: 13 residues. Germline V gene data show CDR1 as SQVTM and CDR2 as ANQGSEA. As DNA, the CDR3 is TGCAGCGTTGGGGACCGGCTGGGTCAGCCCCAGCATTTT. This translates into CSVGDRLGQPQHF. The full variable domain, completed using reference TRBV29-1 and TRBJ1-5, is SAVISQKPSRDICQRGTSLTIQCQVDSQVTMMFWYRQQPGQSLTLIATANQGSEATYESGFVIDKFPISRPNLTFSTLTVSNMSPEDSSIYLCSVGDRLGQPQHFGDGTRLSIL.

In its sample, this clonotype was seen a few times. The junction does not match germline at one end; this may be a read error. The chain joins TRBV5-5 to TRBJ1-2; D is undetermined. From germline, CDR1 is SGHKS and CDR2 YYEKEE (reference sequence). This CDR3 contains 16 residues. The CDR3 DNA is TGTGCCAGCAGCTTAGCAGAGGCTTCAACGGACTATGGATACACCTTC. It yields the protein CASSLAEASTDYGYTF.

As concerns this clonotype: Because the CDR3's place on the DNA is in doubt, the DNA is left out and the CDR3 is given as listed by TCRdb. Here the CDR3 reads CASSFYICSASVFIGSYNEQFF. The rearrangement joins TRBV7-2 to TRBJ2-1; the table's D gene call, TRBD2, was not cross checked with the DNA. The CDR3 length equals 22 residues, ends included. The germline V gene has CDR1 SGHTA and CDR2 FQGNSA.

In this sample, this clonotype turned up many times. V gene TRBV20-1 combines with J gene TRBJ2-1; 8 bases align to TRBD2. The length of the CDR3 is 15 residues. Unmatched junction bases numbered 4, after V lost 3 bases and J lost 0 bases. Per germline, CDR1 DFQATT and CDR2 SNEGSKA (reference sequence). CDR3 DNA sequence: TGCAGTGCTAGCTCGGGAGGGAGCTCCTACAATGAGCAGTTCTTC. Amino acids: CSASSGGSSYNEQFF.

The chain combines TRBV10-3 with TRBJ2-1; 11 bases fit TRBD1. V was clipped by 3 bases and J by 6 bases; unmatched bases: 4. This CDR3 contains 15 residues. CDR1 and CDR2 (germline): ENHRY, SYGVKD. The CDR3 DNA follows: TGTGCCATCAGTGAAGGACAGGGGGCCCGCAATGAGCAGTTCTTC. This encodes CAISEGQGARNEQFF.